The clone carrying this TCR beta chain was counted many times. Its antigen remains unidentified. This sample is drawn from a study of neurological immune-mediated disorders. Study-wide results and limits: HTLV-1-associated myelopathy ranked highest for TCR clonal expansion and multiple sclerosis lowest, beneath healthy controls. Sharing of CDR3 amino acid sequences among expanded clones across subjects was absent, suggesting private repertoires in all groups.

The unsorted libraries were prepared from 2 million PBMCs (stored at -80 C). 5'RACE employing 10-nucleotide random UMIs yielded the cDNA. TCRdb reanalysed the 5' RACE reads using MiXCR and keeps one entry per CDR3 protein. Among tens of thousands of distinct CDR3 sequences listed, under 20% were seen once. The CDR3 loop spans 15 amino acids. Germline CDR1 reads MNHEY; CDR2 reads SVGEGT. Trimming cost V 2 bases and J 9 bases; bases outside gene matches: 12. The origin of this receptor is a woman in her thirties or forties in good health. Input material: PBMCs. The chain has TRBV6-2 or TRBV6-3 and TRBJ1-2; 7 bases align to TRBD1. The CDR3 DNA sequence: TGTGCCAGCAGTTACATCAGGGGACAGCCTCGCCGCTACACCTTC. It specifies CASSYIRGQPRRYTF.